The clone carrying this T cell receptor (beta chain) was detected a few times. Those enrolled in Seattle joined during active infection and were followed longitudinally afterward. The data are from a study of blood T cell repertoires in COVID-19. Clones were read by immunoSEQ multiplex PCR, and TCRdb kept only the in-frame ones, dropping some. This table holds approximately 350,000 clones, 75% to 90% found once. Trimming took off 2 bases at V and 7 bases at J, with 5 bases between the two ends. Germline V gene lookup returns CDR1 KGHSH and CDR2 LQKENI. This CDR3 is 12 amino acids long. This clonotype was obtained from a woman aged 60 to 75 with COVID-19, enrolled during active disease. Sample: peripheral blood. The chain recombines TRBV18 with TRBJ2-2; D might be TRBD2 (5 bases). The CDR3 DNA sequence: TGTGCCAGCTCACCAGGGAGCGGGGAGCTGTTTTTT. This gives the protein CASSPGSGELFF.